A single T cell receptor beta chain is shown here with its context. Its antigen is still unknown. These data come from a study of beta chain features in type 1 diabetes. Study-wide results and caveats: PCR might favor shorter templates, but any such skew would affect patients and controls equally. Researchers could not determine here whether HLA type influences TCRB rearrangement. Patients with type 1 diabetes carried fewer insertions and had more deletions at their VDJ junctions.

Expressed TCRB transcripts were sequenced because the isolated RNA had all been reverse transcribed beforehand. Using immunoSEQ multiplex PCR, the repertoire was profiled, and TCRdb retains in-frame clones only, with some absent. The table has 150,000 to 180,000 clones, roughly 11% seen once; the top ten hold about 2.1%. V dropped 6 bases and J dropped 12; count of bases not matched to a gene: 11. CDR1 and CDR2 from the germline V gene are MNHEY and SVGAGI. The CDR3 length is 14 residues. The receptor was derived from a man aged 18 to 35 in good health. The sample taken for sequencing was central memory CD4+ T cells from blood. The V and J genes are TRBV6-5 and TRBJ1-2, with 12 positions matching TRBD1. CDR3 sequence: CASRNRDRGLENTF. DNA of the CDR3: TGTGCCAGCAGAAACCGGGACAGGGGGCTTGAGAACACCTTC.